The rows below give T cell receptor beta chains drawn from one sample of a study of T cell repertoires in ileal Crohn's disease. Data came from immunoSEQ multiplex PCR; TCRdb stores just in-frame clones and leaves some out. The sample yields about 15,000 clones, less than 85% seen once. The sample consisted of ileal tissue. The receptor set was obtained from an adult with Crohn's disease. Each CDR3 is given with its conserved first and last residue. A D gene is named only where the DNA matches it firmly. For some rows the clone size is stated as once, few or many, or as a class when expanded; others skip it.

D gene: .
V gene: TRBV5-1
clone size: .
CDR3 length: 14
J gene: TRBJ1-4
CDR3 protein: CASSLFPSDEKLFF
CDR3 DNA: TGCGCCAGCAGCTTGTTCCCCTCAGATGAAAAACTGTTTTTT

D gene: TRBD2
V gene: TRBV5-6
clone size: .
CDR3 length: 14
J gene: TRBJ2-1
CDR3 protein: CASSRGGRHNEQFF
CDR3 DNA: TGTGCCAGCAGCCGGGGGGGCAGGCACAATGAGCAGTTCTTC

D gene: .
V gene: TRBV5-5
clone size: few
CDR3 length: 15
J gene: TRBJ1-4
CDR3 protein: CASSLIYAENEKLFF
CDR3 DNA: TGTGCCAGCAGCTTGATATATGCGGAGAATGAAAAACTGTTTTTT

D gene: TRBD2
V gene: TRBV30
clone size: .
CDR3 length: 15
J gene: TRBJ2-2
CDR3 protein: CAWMSGRAYTGELFF
CDR3 DNA: TGTGCCTGGATGTCCGGGAGGGCCTACACCGGGGAGCTGTTTTTT

D gene: .
V gene: TRBV5-4
clone size: .
CDR3 length: 16
J gene: TRBJ2-5
CDR3 protein: CASSLGPGRVEETQYF
CDR3 DNA: TGTGCCAGCAGCTTGGGTCCGGGCAGGGTGGAAGAGACCCAGTACTTC

D gene: .
V gene: TRBV29-1
clone size: few
CDR3 length: 14
J gene: TRBJ2-5
CDR3 protein: CSVGTGTPQETQYF
CDR3 DNA: TGCAGCGTTGGTACCGGGACACCTCAAGAGACCCAGTACTTC

D gene: .
V gene: TRBV18
clone size: .
CDR3 length: 15
J gene: TRBJ2-2
CDR3 protein: CASSPTGTNTGELFF
CDR3 DNA: TGTGCCAGCTCACCAACGGGAACAAACACCGGGGAGCTGTTTTTT

D gene: TRBD2
V gene: TRBV27
clone size: .
CDR3 length: 17
J gene: TRBJ2-1
CDR3 protein: CASSSPGRGSSYNEQFF
CDR3 DNA: TGTGCCAGCAGTTCCCCTGGGCGGGGGAGCTCCTACAATGAGCAGTTCTTC

D gene: .
V gene: TRBV9
clone size: .
CDR3 length: 15
J gene: TRBJ1-5
CDR3 protein: CASSAGGGLLQPQHF
CDR3 DNA: TGTGCCAGCAGCGCTGGGGGGGGATTGTTGCAGCCCCAGCATTTT

D gene: .
V gene: TRBV2
clone size: .
CDR3 length: 12
J gene: TRBJ2-5
CDR3 protein: CASGQTRETQYF
CDR3 DNA: TGTGCCAGCGGACAAACTCGGGAGACCCAGTACTTC

D gene: TRBD2
V gene: TRBV5-1
clone size: .
CDR3 length: 18
J gene: TRBJ2-5
CDR3 protein: CASSLETSGGPAGETQYF
CDR3 DNA: TGCGCCAGCAGCTTGGAGACTAGCGGGGGCCCCGCGGGAGAGACCCAGTACTTC

D gene: TRBD2
V gene: TRBV2
clone size: .
CDR3 length: 16
J gene: TRBJ2-1
CDR3 protein: CASSELAGSSYNEQFF
CDR3 DNA: TGTGCCAGCAGTGAACTAGCGGGAAGCTCCTACAATGAGCAGTTCTTC

D gene: TRBD2
V gene: TRBV4-3
clone size: once
CDR3 length: 17
J gene: TRBJ2-1
CDR3 protein: CASSPFVGLAGYNEQFF
CDR3 DNA: TGCGCCAGCAGCCCATTTGTAGGACTAGCGGGATACAATGAGCAGTTCTTC

D gene: TRBD2
V gene: TRBV4-1
clone size: .
CDR3 length: 16
J gene: TRBJ2-1
CDR3 protein: CASSQGVVAGRNEQFF
CDR3 DNA: TGCGCCAGCAGCCAAGGGGTAGTAGCGGGACGTAATGAGCAGTTCTTC

D gene: TRBD1
V gene: TRBV5-4
clone size: few
CDR3 length: 14
J gene: TRBJ1-1
CDR3 protein: CASLIQGADTEAFF
CDR3 DNA: TGTGCCAGCTTAATCCAGGGGGCGGACACTGAAGCTTTCTTT

D gene: TRBD1
V gene: TRBV30
clone size: .
CDR3 length: 13
J gene: TRBJ1-2
CDR3 protein: CAWSWGQGSDYTF
CDR3 DNA: TGTGCCTGGAGTTGGGGACAGGGGTCGGACTACACCTTC

D gene: .
V gene: TRBV6-1
clone size: .
CDR3 length: 12
J gene: TRBJ1-5
CDR3 protein: CASAMAEGAQHF
CDR3 DNA: TGTGCCAGCGCGATGGCCGAAGGGGCCCAGCATTTT

D gene: TRBD1
V gene: TRBV30
clone size: .
CDR3 length: 14
J gene: TRBJ2-5
CDR3 protein: CAWTGTAKQETQYF
CDR3 DNA: TGTGCCTGGACAGGGACAGCAAAACAAGAGACCCAGTACTTC

D gene: TRBD1
V gene: TRBV29-1
clone size: .
CDR3 length: 14
J gene: TRBJ1-2
CDR3 protein: CSVPRTGGNYGYTF
CDR3 DNA: TGCAGCGTTCCCCGGACAGGGGGTAACTATGGCTACACCTTC

D gene: .
V gene: TRBV7-8
clone size: .
CDR3 length: 15
J gene: TRBJ1-5
CDR3 protein: CASSRAGDSNQPQHF
CDR3 DNA: TGTGCCAGCAGCCGGGCCGGGGATAGCAATCAGCCCCAGCATTTT

D gene: .
V gene: TRBV27
clone size: once
CDR3 length: 16
J gene: TRBJ1-2
CDR3 protein: CASLPLYTGTNYGYTF
CDR3 DNA: TGTGCCAGCCTACCCTTATACACAGGGACCAACTATGGCTACACCTTC

D gene: TRBD2
V gene: TRBV9
clone size: once
CDR3 length: 15
J gene: TRBJ2-7
CDR3 protein: CASSVGGIDSYEQYF
CDR3 DNA: TGTGCCAGCAGCGTGGGGGGGATCGACTCCTACGAGCAGTACTTC

D gene: TRBD1
V gene: TRBV6-5
clone size: .
CDR3 length: 15
J gene: TRBJ1-4
CDR3 protein: CASALEGQTNEKLFF
CDR3 DNA: TGTGCCAGCGCCCTAGAGGGACAGACTAATGAAAAACTGTTTTTT